Shown below are 6 T cell receptor beta chains from a single sample sequenced in a study of CD8 T cells in ankylosing spondylitis. One entry per CDR3 protein results from TCRdb running MiXCR on the 5' RACE reads. The table records about 64,000 distinct CDR3 sequences, 6.2% of them present only once. Sequenced: synovial fluid, either unsorted or a sorted T cell fraction (not recorded which). The receptors shown here come from a male donor with ankylosing spondylitis.

In this sample, this clonotype turned up many times. This chain connects TRBV5-1 to TRBJ2-3; the D is unclear. From germline, CDR1 is SGHRS and CDR2 YFSETQ. This CDR3 contains 13 residues. V gave up 5 bases and J gave up 5 bases, with 12 bases separating them. The CDR3 nucleotides are TGCGCCAGCAGTCCACTTGTGGTAGATACGCAGTATTTT. Residues: CASSPLVVDTQYF.

This clonotype was counted many times. The chain is built from TRBV6-2 or TRBV6-3 and TRBJ2-1; 12 nucleotides match TRBD2. The trim removed 4 bases at V and 8 bases at J, leaving 6 bases unmatched. Germline assignment: CDR1 MNHEY and CDR2 SVGEGT. The CDR3 consists of 15 residues. CDR3 DNA: TGTGCCAGCAGTTTGGTGCTAGCGGGAGGGGATGAGCAGTTCTTC. Its protein product is CASSLVLAGGDEQFF.

The chain recombines TRBV19 with TRBJ2-5; TRBD2 might be the D (5 bases). The CDR3 runs to 16 residues. Trimming took off 0 bases at V and 2 bases at J, with 13 bases between the two ends. Germline loops: CDR1 LNHDA, CDR2 SQIVND (reference sequence). Written as DNA, the CDR3 is TGTGCCAGTAGTATAGATCCAGAGGGTAGGCAAGAGACCCAGTACTTC. This gives the protein CASSIDPEGRQETQYF.

This clonotype has ten or more counts. The J gene is TRBJ2-7, the V gene TRBV28; tentative D call: TRBD2 (7 bases). The CDR3 is 13 amino acids. V gave up 11 bases and J gave up 3 bases, with 17 bases separating them. Germline CDR1 is MDHEN and CDR2 is SYDVKM. CDR3 sequence reads: CASRAGAGYEQYF. Written as DNA, the CDR3 is TGTGCCTCCCGGGCGGGGGCTGGCTACGAGCAGTACTTC.

The chain employs TRBV10-3 and TRBJ2-2, with 8 positions matching TRBD2. Germline V CDR1 and CDR2: ENHRY, SYGVKD. This CDR3 is built from 15 residues. V gave up 10 bases and J gave up 5 bases; unmatched junction bases: 12. The CDR3 region has the DNA TGTGCCAGCAGAGACCAGCGGGAGCGAACCGGGGAGCTGTTTTTT. Amino acids: CASRDQRERTGELFF.

This clonotype was counted many times. The chain has TRBV27 and TRBJ2-7, with 10 bases matching TRBD1. The trim removed 2 bases at V and 1 base at J, leaving 5 bases unmatched. The CDR3 consists of 16 residues. Germline assignment: CDR1 MNHEY and CDR2 SMNVEV (reference sequence). The CDR3 loop reads CASSLQPGQGSYEQYF. In DNA, the CDR3 is TGTGCCAGCAGTTTACAACCGGGACAGGGGTCCTACGAGCAGTACTTC.